This TCR beta chain is drawn from a study of blood T cell repertoires in COVID-19. This clone was seen once. The repertoire was sequenced with immunoSEQ multiplex PCR; TCRdb's copy has only in-frame clones and lacks some. This table holds fewer than 50,000 clones, 65% to 90% found once. Germline assignment: CDR1 MNHEY and CDR2 SMNVEV (reference sequence). The CDR3 is 12 residues long. V shed 3 bases and J shed 4 bases, with 6 bases lying between them. The TCR was taken from a human donor in a cohort sampled during active COVID-19. Sequenced input: peripheral blood. The chain has TRBV27 and TRBJ2-5; D possibly corresponds to TRBD1 (5 bases). CDR3 amino acids: CASSFTGETQYF. The CDR3 nucleotides read TGTGCCAGCAGTTTTACAGGAGAGACCCAGTACTTC.